What follows is one T cell receptor beta chain and its context. Here immunoSEQ multiplex PCR was the method, and the copy in TCRdb shows in-frame clones only, minus some. The table shows 200,000 to 250,000 clones, with about 90% occurring only once. Germline V CDR1 and CDR2: SEHNR, FQNEAQ (reference sequence). The junction had 2 bases not matched to a gene; V was cut back by 9 bases and J by 6 bases. This CDR3 region has 11 residues. The sample comes from a study of blood T cell repertoires in COVID-19. The receptor was derived from a woman in her sixties with acute or convalescent COVID-19. The sequenced sample consisted of peripheral blood. This chain uses TRBV7-9 with TRBJ1-2; TRBD1 agrees at 9 bases. CDR3 DNA sequence: TGTGCCAGTCGGGACAGGGATGGCTACACCTTC. It yields the protein CASRDRDGYTF.